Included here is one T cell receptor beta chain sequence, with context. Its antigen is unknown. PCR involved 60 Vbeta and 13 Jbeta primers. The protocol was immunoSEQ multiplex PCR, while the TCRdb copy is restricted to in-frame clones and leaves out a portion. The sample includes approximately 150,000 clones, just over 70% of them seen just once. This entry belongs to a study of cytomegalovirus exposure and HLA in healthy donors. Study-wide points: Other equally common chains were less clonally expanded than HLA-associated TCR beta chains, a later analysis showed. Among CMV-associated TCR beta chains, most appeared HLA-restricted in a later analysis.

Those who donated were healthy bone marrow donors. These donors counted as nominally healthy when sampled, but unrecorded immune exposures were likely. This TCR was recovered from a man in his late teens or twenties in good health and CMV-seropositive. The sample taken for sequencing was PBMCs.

Here the CDR3 reads CASSLDGSGNGYTF. CDR3 in DNA: TGTGCCAGCAGCTTAGATGGGTCAGGGAACGGCTACACCTTC. The rearrangement links TRBV7-6 to TRBJ1-2, with TRBD1 as a possible D gene (5 bases). This CDR3 is 14 amino acids long. V gave up 1 base and J gave up 8 bases, with 14 bases separating them. Germline V gene sequence: CDR1 SGHVS, CDR2 FNYEAQ.